This T cell receptor (beta chain) was captured by sequencing in a study of T cells in Graves' hyperthyroidism and ophthalmopathy. The study, taken as a whole, reports: Blood shared most expanded thyroid clonotypes above 0.001.

On this clonotype: Its antigen is unidentified.

The V and J ends lost 3 bases and 8 bases, in that order; junction bases with no gene match: 14. This CDR3 spans 16 amino acids. Germline V lookup: CDR1 WSHSY, CDR2 SAAADI. RNA transcripts yielded amplified TCR beta CDR3 regions. TCR CDR3 underwent first-round RT-PCR with the HTBI primer set. From the multiplex PCR reads, TCRdb called clonotypes with MiXCR, one entry per CDR3 protein. The sample holds around 520,000 distinct CDR3 sequences, about an eighth seen once. The PBMCs were sourced from fresh peripheral blood (approximately 9 ml). What was sequenced was blood. The chain uses TRBV10-2 and TRBJ1-2, with 8 bases that match TRBD1. The clonotype originates from a woman aged 18-35 years with Graves' hyperthyroidism. CDR3 DNA sequence: TGCGCCAGCAGTGAAGGCAGGGACAGGTCGTCTCGCGGCTACACCTTC. Its translation: CASSEGRDRSSRGYTF.